The rows below give T cell receptor beta chains drawn from one sample of a study of blood T cell repertoires in COVID-19. Sequenced by immunoSEQ multiplex PCR; TCRdb stores in-frame clones only, minus some. The repertoire holds roughly 38,000 clones, with approximately 86% as singletons. The sequenced sample consisted of peripheral blood. These receptors originate from a man aged 45-65 years with active COVID-19. Both conserved end residues are part of each CDR3. D genes are given only for firm matches. The size field is filled for only some rows; it gives once, few, many or a size class.

V: TRBV5-6; D: NA; size: NA; J: TRBJ1-4; DNA: TGTGCCAGCAGCCTTATTTCAACTAATGAAAAACTGTTTTTT; CDR3: CASSLISTNEKLFF
V: TRBV13; D: NA; size: NA; J: TRBJ1-3; DNA: TGTGCCAGCAGCTCGGGGTCGTCTGGAAACACCATATATTTT; CDR3: CASSSGSSGNTIYF
V: TRBV24-1; D: TRBD2; size: NA; J: TRBJ2-3; DNA: TGTGCCACCAGTGATCTAGCGGGGGGCATAGATACGCAGTATTTT; CDR3: CATSDLAGGIDTQYF
V: TRBV7-8; D: NA; size: NA; J: TRBJ1-3; DNA: TGTGCCAGCAGCTTAGGAACGGTTCAGGCTGGAAACACCATATATTTT; CDR3: CASSLGTVQAGNTIYF
V: TRBV5-1; D: TRBD2; size: NA; J: TRBJ2-7; DNA: TGCGCCAGCAGCTTGGCCCAGCGGGGGATAGCCGAGCAGTACTTC; CDR3: CASSLAQRGIAEQYF
V: TRBV11-2; D: TRBD2; size: few; J: TRBJ2-5; DNA: TGTGCCAGCAGCTTCGGGACTAGCGGGGGACTAGAGACCCAGTACTTC; CDR3: CASSFGTSGGLETQYF
V: TRBV9; D: TRBD1; size: NA; J: TRBJ1-2; DNA: TGTGCCAGCAGCGTAGGGAGACAGGGTGACTATGGCTACACCTTC; CDR3: CASSVGRQGDYGYTF
V: TRBV7-9; D: NA; size: once; J: TRBJ1-4; DNA: TGTGCCAGCGGGTGGGCAGGGCTGGATGAAAAACTGTTTTTT; CDR3: CASGWAGLDEKLFF
V: TRBV7-9; D: NA; size: NA; J: TRBJ1-2; DNA: TGTGCCAGCAGCTTAGATGAGGGTGGCTACACCTTC; CDR3: CASSLDEGGYTF
V: TRBV7-9; D: NA; size: NA; J: TRBJ1-5; DNA: TGTGCCAGCAGCTTACAGGGGAATCAGCCCCAGCATTTT; CDR3: CASSLQGNQPQHF
V: TRBV6-1; D: NA; size: NA; J: TRBJ2-7; DNA: TGTGCCAGCAGTGAACCCCTAAACAGGGCAGACTCCTACGAGCAGTACTTC; CDR3: CASSEPLNRADSYEQYF
V: TRBV28; D: TRBD1; size: medium-sized; J: TRBJ1-5; DNA: TGTGCCAGCAGTTGGGTGACAGGGCTTCAGCCCCAGCATTTT; CDR3: CASSWVTGLQPQHF
V: TRBV11-2; D: TRBD1; size: once; J: TRBJ2-2; DNA: TGTGCCAGCAGCTTAAGAGACAGGGTGAACACCGGGGAGCTGTTTTTT; CDR3: CASSLRDRVNTGELFF
V: TRBV27; D: NA; size: NA; J: TRBJ2-2; DNA: TGCGCCAGCAGTTTTACCTACTTCCCCGGGGAGCTGTTTTTT; CDR3: CASSFTYFPGELFF
V: TRBV14; D: NA; size: NA; J: TRBJ2-3; DNA: TGTGCCAGCAGCCAACGGACAGATACGCAGTATTTT; CDR3: CASSQRTDTQYF
V: TRBV6-5; D: NA; size: NA; J: TRBJ2-3; DNA: TGTGCCAGCAGCCAACAGGGTTGGCCCACAGATACGCAGTATTTT; CDR3: CASSQQGWPTDTQYF
V: TRBV5-1; D: NA; size: NA; J: TRBJ1-1; DNA: TGCGCCAGCAGCCCGGGGGGGGCTTGGAACACTGAAGCTTTCTTT; CDR3: CASSPGGAWNTEAFF
V: TRBV3-1/TRBV3-2; D: TRBD1; size: NA; J: TRBJ2-1; DNA: TGTGCCAGCAGCCCGGACAGGACCCGCGAGGATGAGCAGTTCTTC; CDR3: CASSPDRTREDEQFF
V: TRBV12-3/TRBV12-4; D: NA; size: NA; J: TRBJ2-5; DNA: TGTGCCAGCAGTTTCAACTCGGCCCAGTACTTC; CDR3: CASSFNSAQYF
V: TRBV5-6; D: TRBD1; size: NA; J: TRBJ2-7; DNA: TGTGCCAGCACCTTCTACGGGACAGGGGCCATCTACGAGCAGTACTTC; CDR3: CASTFYGTGAIYEQYF
V: TRBV6-4; D: TRBD1; size: NA; J: TRBJ1-2; DNA: TGTGCCAGCAGTGTAGCCGGGACAGGGGACGGACGAGGCTACACCTTC; CDR3: CASSVAGTGDGRGYTF
V: TRBV5-1; D: TRBD2; size: NA; J: TRBJ2-1; DNA: TGCGCCAGCAGCCCCGGACTAGCGGACAATGAGCAGTTCTTC; CDR3: CASSPGLADNEQFF
V: TRBV4-1; D: TRBD2; size: once; J: TRBJ2-1; DNA: TGCGCCAGCAGCCAAGAGTCCAGCGGGGGGGCGGGTGAGCAGTTCTTC; CDR3: CASSQESSGGAGEQFF
V: TRBV14; D: TRBD1; size: NA; J: TRBJ2-1; DNA: TGTGCCAGCAGCTGGATGGGACAGGGGACTGAGCAGTTCTTC; CDR3: CASSWMGQGTEQFF
V: TRBV9; D: TRBD1; size: once; J: TRBJ1-3; DNA: TGTGCCAGCAGCGTTGCGGGACAGGGAAACACCATATATTTT; CDR3: CASSVAGQGNTIYF
V: TRBV19; D: NA; size: NA; J: TRBJ2-7; DNA: TGTGCCAGTAGCCCCGGCGACAGGGAGGCCGAGCAGTACTTC; CDR3: CASSPGDREAEQYF
V: TRBV13; D: TRBD1; size: NA; J: TRBJ2-1; DNA: TGTGCCAGCAGCCCCGGGACAGGGGGAAATGAGCAGTTCTTC; CDR3: CASSPGTGGNEQFF
V: TRBV6-1; D: TRBD1; size: NA; J: TRBJ1-1; DNA: TGTGCCAGCAGAGAAGACAGGGGATACACTGAAGCTTTCTTT; CDR3: CASREDRGYTEAFF
V: TRBV3-1/TRBV3-2; D: NA; size: NA; J: TRBJ2-2; DNA: TGTGCCAGCAAGTATCACAGGGTAGACACCGGGGAGCTGTTTTTT; CDR3: CASKYHRVDTGELFF
V: TRBV27; D: TRBD2; size: NA; J: TRBJ2-5; DNA: TGTGCCAGCAGTTTAGGGCGGGGGAAAGAAGAGACCCAGTACTTC; CDR3: CASSLGRGKEETQYF
V: TRBV7-6; D: NA; size: NA; J: TRBJ2-1; DNA: TGTGCCAGCAGCTTAGCGCCGAGCTCCTACAATGAGCAGTTCTTC; CDR3: CASSLAPSSYNEQFF
V: TRBV2; D: TRBD1; size: NA; J: TRBJ1-4; DNA: TGTGCCAGCATTTTGACAGGGGAAGAAAAACTGTTTTTT; CDR3: CASILTGEEKLFF
V: TRBV3-1/TRBV3-2; D: TRBD1; size: NA; J: TRBJ2-2; DNA: TGTGCCAGCAGCCAAGAGGGCCAGGGGGCGACCGGGGAGCTGTTTTTT; CDR3: CASSQEGQGATGELFF
V: TRBV4-3; D: TRBD1; size: NA; J: TRBJ1-5; DNA: TGCGCCAGCAGCCAAGATACGGGGGGACAGGGGGCGTCTACGTGGGGGCAGCCCCAGCATTTT; CDR3: CASSQDTGGQGASTWGQPQHF
V: TRBV7-6; D: NA; size: NA; J: TRBJ1-2; DNA: TGTGCCAGCAGCTTAACGGCAGGAACTAACTATGGCTACACCTTC; CDR3: CASSLTAGTNYGYTF
V: TRBV7-9; D: TRBD1; size: once; J: TRBJ1-2; DNA: TGTGCCAGCAGCTTAGCTACAGGGGATAACTATGGCTACACCTTC; CDR3: CASSLATGDNYGYTF
V: TRBV5-8; D: TRBD1; size: NA; J: TRBJ1-5; DNA: TGTGCCAGCAGCTTGGGGGGACAGTACAATCAGCCCCAGCATTTT; CDR3: CASSLGGQYNQPQHF
V: TRBV7-8; D: NA; size: NA; J: TRBJ2-1; DNA: TGTGCCAGCAGCCTACAGGGAACGACTTACAATGAGCAGTTCTTC; CDR3: CASSLQGTTYNEQFF
V: TRBV18; D: NA; size: NA; J: TRBJ2-2; DNA: TGTGCCAGCTCACCACCTAATCTAGACGTGTCCGGGGAGCTGTTTTTT; CDR3: CASSPPNLDVSGELFF
V: TRBV7-2; D: NA; size: NA; J: TRBJ1-1; DNA: TGTGCCAGCAGCTTAGCAGGGAGCGGCACTGAAGCTTTCTTT; CDR3: CASSLAGSGTEAFF
V: TRBV18; D: NA; size: NA; J: TRBJ1-2; DNA: TGTGCCAGCTCACCAACAATTACTAACTATGGCTACACCTTC; CDR3: CASSPTITNYGYTF
V: TRBV10-3; D: TRBD1; size: NA; J: TRBJ1-1; DNA: TGTGCCATCAAACTACAGGGGGCGGACACTGAAGCTTTCTTT; CDR3: CAIKLQGADTEAFF
V: TRBV7-9; D: TRBD2; size: few; J: TRBJ2-1; DNA: TGTGCCAGCAGCTTGATAGCGGGGGGGAAGAGGAATGAGCAGTTCTTC; CDR3: CASSLIAGGKRNEQFF
V: TRBV7-9; D: TRBD2; size: NA; J: TRBJ2-7; DNA: TGTGCCAGCAGCCCACCCGGGGGGGGGAGCTACGAGCAGTACTTC; CDR3: CASSPPGGGSYEQYF
V: TRBV5-1; D: NA; size: once; J: TRBJ1-4; DNA: TGCGCCAGCAGCAGGGGATCTGCTAATGAAAAACTGTTTTTT; CDR3: CASSRGSANEKLFF
V: TRBV24-1; D: TRBD1; size: once; J: TRBJ2-7; DNA: TGTGCCACCAGTGACCCCGGGACAGGGGGCTCCTACGAGCAGTACTTC; CDR3: CATSDPGTGGSYEQYF
V: TRBV4-1; D: TRBD1; size: NA; J: TRBJ1-2; DNA: TGCGCCAGCAGCCACCTACAGGGGGCCGTGGACGAATATGGCTACACCTTC; CDR3: CASSHLQGAVDEYGYTF
V: TRBV3-1/TRBV3-2; D: TRBD1; size: NA; J: TRBJ2-1; DNA: TGTGCCAGCAGCCAAATGGACAGGGCAGAGTTCTTC; CDR3: CASSQMDRAEFF
V: TRBV20-1; D: NA; size: once; J: TRBJ2-1; DNA: TGCAGTTCCCGGGGGAACAATGAGCAGTTCTTC; CDR3: CSSRGNNEQFF
V: TRBV28; D: TRBD1; size: NA; J: TRBJ2-7; DNA: TGTGCCAGCAGTTTGGGACAGGGGGCCTACGAGCAGTACTTC; CDR3: CASSLGQGAYEQYF
V: TRBV6-2/TRBV6-3; D: TRBD1; size: NA; J: TRBJ1-2; DNA: TGTGCCAGCAGTTACTCGGCCGGGACAGGGGGCCAGGAGGGCTACACCTTC; CDR3: CASSYSAGTGGQEGYTF
V: TRBV2; D: NA; size: NA; J: TRBJ1-3; DNA: TGTGCCAGCAGTGATCGGGGTGTGGGGTCTGGAAACACCATATATTTT; CDR3: CASSDRGVGSGNTIYF
V: TRBV7-9; D: TRBD2; size: NA; J: TRBJ2-1; DNA: TGTGCCAGCAGCTTAGAGACTAGCGGCTCCTACAATGAGCAGTTCTTC; CDR3: CASSLETSGSYNEQFF
V: TRBV7-8; D: TRBD2; size: NA; J: TRBJ2-7; DNA: TGTGCCAGCAGCTTAGGGGCAGGGAGGGTCCACGAGCAGTACTTC; CDR3: CASSLGAGRVHEQYF
V: TRBV10-3; D: TRBD1; size: NA; J: TRBJ2-2; DNA: TGTGCCATCCACAGAGGACAGGGGGTTGACACCGGGGAGCTGTTTTTT; CDR3: CAIHRGQGVDTGELFF
V: TRBV24-1; D: NA; size: NA; J: TRBJ2-1; DNA: TGTGCCACCAGTGGTTACGGGGACTCCTACAATGAGCAGTTCTTC; CDR3: CATSGYGDSYNEQFF
V: TRBV7-9; D: TRBD1; size: NA; J: TRBJ1-1; DNA: TGTGCCAGCAGCCCGACAGGGGTAAGTGGGGGAAACACTGAAGCTTTCTTT; CDR3: CASSPTGVSGGNTEAFF
V: TRBV5-6; D: TRBD1; size: NA; J: TRBJ2-2; DNA: TGTGCCAGCAGCCGGACAGGGGCGAACACCGGGGAGCTGTTTTTT; CDR3: CASSRTGANTGELFF
V: TRBV18; D: TRBD2; size: NA; J: TRBJ2-5; DNA: TGTGCCAGCTCAGGACCGGGACTAGCTGAGACCCAGTACTTC; CDR3: CASSGPGLAETQYF
V: TRBV5-4; D: TRBD1; size: medium-sized; J: TRBJ1-2; DNA: TGTGCCAGCAGCAAGGACAGGCGAGGCTACACCTTC; CDR3: CASSKDRRGYTF